These 23 T cell receptor beta chains share one sample of origin, sequenced in a study of shared clonotypes between healthy human individuals. Profiling relied on immunoSEQ multiplex PCR, and the TCRdb table lists in-frame clones only, not all of them. The profile shows about 480,000 clones, around 74% of them singletons. Sequenced material: PBMCs. The receptors were gathered from a woman aged 35 to 49 in good health. Some clones in this sample may be carry-over from other donors' samples.

This chain uses TRBV28 with TRBJ1-1; no definite D call. This CDR3 region has 15 residues. Germline lookup yields CDR1 MDHEN and CDR2 SYDVKM. V was pared by 7 bases and J by 5 bases, with 20 bases between. CDR3 amino acids: CASTGNDPSRTEAFF. As DNA, the CDR3 is TGTGCCAGCACGGGCAATGATCCTTCGCGGACTGAAGCTTTCTTT. Full variable domain (rest looked up from reference TRBV28 and TRBJ1-1): DVKVTQSSRYLVKRTGEKVFLECVQDMDHENMFWYRQDPGLGLRLIYFSYDVKMKEKGDIPEGYSVSREKKERFSLILESASTNQTSMYLCASTGNDPSRTEAFFGQGTRLTVV.

The chain couples TRBV19 to TRBJ1-4; 8 bases line up with TRBD1. V lost 7 bases, J lost 2 bases, and 3 bases stayed unmatched. Germline CDR1 and CDR2: LNHDA and SQIVND (reference sequence). The length of the CDR3 is 14 residues. CDR3 in amino acids: CASTGGATNEKLFF. In nucleotides, the CDR3 is TGTGCCAGTACAGGGGGCGCGACTAATGAAAAACTGTTTTTT.

With respect to this clone: This same CDR3 is encoded by further DNA sequences in the sample. This chain uses TRBV29-1 with TRBJ2-1; 15 bases fit TRBD2. V was pared by 3 bases and J by 6 bases, with 0 bases of the junction left unmatched. The CDR3 loop spans 14 amino acids. The germline CDR1 and CDR2 sequences are SQVTM and ANQGSEA. CDR3 sequence: CSVEGLAGGNEQFF. CDR3 nucleotide sequence: TGCAGCGTTGAGGGACTAGCGGGAGGCAATGAGCAGTTCTTC.

The genes are TRBV5-1 and TRBJ1-1; TRBD1 aligns across 11 bases. J gave up 5 bases and V 4 bases, and 4 bases lay outside the gene matches. Looked up from germline, CDR1 is SGHRS and CDR2 is YFSETQ. The length of the CDR3 is 14 residues. In DNA form, the CDR3 reads TGCGCCAGCAGCCGGGACAGGGGGATAACTGAAGCTTTCTTT. Translating it yields CASSRDRGITEAFF.

In DNA form, the CDR3 reads TGTGCCAGCAGCTCTCCGCAGAGTAACTACGAGCAGTACTTC. The encoded protein is CASSSPQSNYEQYF. V gene TRBV7-9 combines with J gene TRBJ2-7; D unresolved. V was shortened by 4 bases and J by 3 bases, with 13 bases between the two germline ends. Germline V gene data show CDR1 as SEHNR and CDR2 as FQNEAQ (reference sequence). The CDR3 sequence is 14 residues long.

CDR3: CASSSRTNTGELFF. DNA for the CDR3: TGTGCCAGCAGTTCTAGGACGAACACCGGGGAGCTGTTTTTT. The chain carries TRBV7-3 and TRBJ2-2; unclear D gene. Germline V gene lookup returns CDR1 SGHTA and CDR2 FQGTGA. This CDR3 is 14 amino acids long. Between the trimmed V and J ends, which lost 6 bases and 0 bases, there was a span of 8 bases.

The rearrangement links TRBV7-3 to TRBJ1-1; D is uncertain. Germline V gene data show CDR1 as SGHTA and CDR2 as FQGTGA. V lost 3 bases, J lost 5 bases, and 10 bases lay in between. The CDR3 totals 13 residues. The CDR3 DNA reads as TGTGCCAGCAGCTTGCAACCGGGAACTGAAGCTTTCTTT. This sequence encodes CASSLQPGTEAFF.

The genes are TRBV6-5 and TRBJ2-5; 11 positions match TRBD2. The length of the CDR3 is 15 residues. The junction had 6 bases not matched to a gene; V was cut back by 7 bases and J by 2 bases. Germline V gene lookup returns CDR1 MNHEY and CDR2 SVGAGI. Here the CDR3 DNA reads TGTGCCAGCACCCCGGGACTAGCGGTTCAAGAGACCCAGTACTTC. It specifies CASTPGLAVQETQYF.

This clone was seen a handful of times. The sample holds other DNA sequences that translate to the same CDR3. The CDR3 DNA is TGTGCCAGCAGCTTATACGAAAAACTGTTTTTT. Translating gives CASSLYEKLFF. The chain carries TRBV7-9 and TRBJ1-4; no definite D call. This CDR3 is 11 amino acids long. Between the trimmed V and J ends, which lost 2 bases and 8 bases, there was a span of 3 bases. The germline V gene encodes CDR1 SEHNR and CDR2 FQNEAQ (reference sequence).

The chain joins TRBV15 to TRBJ2-1; the match to TRBD2 covers 10 bases. With 3 bases clipped from V and 5 bases from J, the junction kept 13 bases outside the gene matches. Germline V lookup: CDR1 LNHNV, CDR2 YYDKDF (reference sequence). The CDR3 consists of 18 residues. CDR3 sequence reads: CATSRGGAGGPGHNEQFF. CDR3 nucleotides: TGTGCCACCAGCAGGGGAGGAGCGGGAGGGCCCGGCCACAATGAGCAGTTCTTC.

This chain joins TRBV15 and TRBJ2-4; D is uncertain. Germline-derived CDR1 and CDR2 are LNHNV and YYDKDF (reference sequence). Trimming pared 0 bases from V and 0 bases from J, leaving 12 bases between. This CDR3 spans 17 amino acids. The CDR3 bases are TGTGCCACCAGCAGAGAAGACCGCCTTCTAGCCAAAAACATTCAGTACTTC. It translates to CATSREDRLLAKNIQYF.

This chain connects TRBV5-6 to TRBJ1-2; possibly TRBD1 for D (5 bases). Germline V gene data show CDR1 as SGHDT and CDR2 as YYEEEE. The CDR3 sequence is 14 residues long. The V end lost 2 bases, the J end lost 7 bases, and 15 bases lay between the germline ends. CDR3 residues: CASSFGGTGPGYTF. As DNA, the CDR3 is TGTGCCAGCAGCTTCGGGGGGACTGGCCCTGGCTACACCTTC.

V and J are TRBV27 and TRBJ2-3; TRBD1 matches 8 bases. Germline V gene data show CDR1 as MNHEY and CDR2 as SMNVEV (reference sequence). After removal of 5 bases from V and 4 bases from J, the junction contained 5 bases not matched to a gene. The CDR3 consists of 14 residues. The CDR3 region has the DNA TGTGCCAGCAGTCCGGACAGGGCCTCAGATACGCAGTATTTT. Its protein is CASSPDRASDTQYF.

This chain uses TRBV28 with TRBJ2-7; no firm D call. Looked up from germline, CDR1 is MDHEN and CDR2 is SYDVKM. The CDR3 sequence is 13 residues long. V lost 3 bases and J lost 0, with 6 bases in between. The CDR3 coding sequence is TGTGCCAGCAGTTTTGTAGACTCCTACGAGCAGTACTTC. Translated: CASSFVDSYEQYF.

In regard to this clone: The sample holds other DNA sequences that translate to the same CDR3. The chain is built from TRBV19 and TRBJ1-1; TRBD1 is a possible D gene (5 bases). V lost 4 bases and J 5 bases, leaving 11 bases between the germline ends. This CDR3 is built from 13 residues. From germline, CDR1 is LNHDA and CDR2 SQIVND (reference sequence). CDR3 amino acids: CASSTQGGTEAFF. In DNA form, the CDR3 reads TGTGCCAGTAGTACCCAGGGAGGGACTGAAGCTTTCTTT.

The chain combines TRBV28 with TRBJ2-1; TRBD2 aligns across 12 bases. The J segment lost 3 bases and the V segment lost 6 bases, leaving 6 bases of the junction unmatched. The CDR3 totals 16 residues. Germline CDR1 is MDHEN and CDR2 is SYDVKM. As DNA, the CDR3 is TGTGCCAGCAGAGGGCTAGCGGGAGGGTACTACAATGAGCAGTTCTTC. Its protein is CASRGLAGGYYNEQFF.

The chain combines TRBV7-6 with TRBJ1-2; 11 nucleotides align to TRBD1. The CDR3 spans 15 residues. The trim removed 0 bases at V and 4 bases at J, leaving 1 base unmatched. Germline loops: CDR1 SGHVS, CDR2 FNYEAQ. The CDR3 DNA follows: TGTGCCAGCAGCTTAGCAGGGACAGGGGGCTATGGCTACACCTTC. Translation gives CASSLAGTGGYGYTF.

The chain recombines TRBV5-4 with TRBJ2-3, with a weak D call TRBD2 (5 bases). The V end lost 2 bases, the J end lost 4 bases, and 14 bases lay between the germline ends. The CDR3 has 15 residues. The V gene's germline CDR1 is SGHNT and CDR2 YYREEE (reference sequence). CDR3 nucleotide sequence: TGTGCCAGCAGCTTTGTGGGAGTTGGGGCAGATACGCAGTATTTT. It is translated as CASSFVGVGADTQYF.

The V and J genes are TRBV21-1 and TRBJ2-7; the table's D call TRBD2 went unverified against the DNA. TRBV21-1 constitutes a pseudogene. The CDR3 consists of 17 residues. The CDR3 sequence is CASSDRDEGLASYEQYF. CDR3 DNA sequence: TGTGCCAGCAGCGACCGGGACGAGGGACTAGCTAGCTACGAGCAGTACTTC.

The CDR3: CASSEGIWYQETQYF. CDR3 in DNA: TGTGCCAGCAGTGAAGGGATATGGTACCAAGAGACCCAGTACTTC. The genes are TRBV25-1 and TRBJ2-5, with D hard to call. Germline CDR1 reads MGHDK; CDR2 reads SYGVNS. The CDR3 spans 15 residues. V lost 2 bases and J lost 0, with 10 bases in between.

This chain joins TRBV5-1 and TRBJ2-3; D call uncertain. Per the germline V gene, CDR1 is SGHRS and CDR2 is YFSETQ. This CDR3 spans 16 amino acids. V dropped 0 bases and J dropped 3 bases, with 14 bases sitting between them. The CDR3: CASSLGQVVPTDTQYF. CDR3 coding DNA: TGCGCCAGCAGCTTGGGGCAGGTAGTTCCAACAGATACGCAGTATTTT. The whole variable domain, remainder taken from reference TRBV5-1 and TRBJ2-3, is KAGVTQTPRYLIKTRGQQVTLSCSPISGHRSVSWYQQTPGQGLQFLFEYFSETQRNKGNFPGRFSGRQFSNSRSEMNVSTLELGDSALYLCASSLGQVVPTDTQYFGPGTRLTVL.

The chain combines TRBV4-1 with TRBJ1-1; TRBD1 matches at 7 bases. Looked up from germline, CDR1 is MGHRA and CDR2 is YSYEKL. This CDR3 region has 16 residues. V gave up 2 bases and J gave up 1 base; unmatched junction bases: 7. The CDR3 DNA follows: TGCGCCAGCAGCCAATCGCCGACAGGGTGGAACACTGAAGCTTTCTTT. Protein: CASSQSPTGWNTEAFF.

This clone came up once. The rearrangement links TRBV27 to TRBJ2-1; D ambiguous. The CDR3 is 12 residues long. V lost 6 bases, J lost 2 bases, and 5 bases lay in between. Germline CDR1 and CDR2: MNHEY and SMNVEV (reference sequence). The CDR3 loop reads CASRTPYNEQFF. The CDR3 nucleotides are TGTGCCAGCAGGACCCCCTACAATGAGCAGTTCTTC.